These T cell receptor beta chains were read from a single sample in a study of identical twins. Via MiXCR, TCRdb re-called the 5' RACE reads, giving one row per CDR3 protein. Among 550,000 to 700,000 distinct CDR3 sequences listed, approximately 9.6% were seen once. These data were also reused for a study on yellow fever vaccine responses in identical twins.

Specimen: PBMCs. These receptors were taken from a woman under 30 in good health. CDR3s include the opening cysteine and the closing phenylalanine or tryptophan. A D gene is named only where the DNA matches it firmly. Clone size, where shown, is once, few, many, or a class for clones that have expanded.

j_call clone_size v_call cdr3_length d_call cdr3_nt cdr3_aa
TRBJ2-7 NA TRBV4-1 12 NA TGCGCCAGCAGCCCAGTCGAGGGCGGGCAGTACTTC CASSPVEGGQYF
TRBJ2-1 NA TRBV5-5 13 NA TGTGCCAGCAGCTTAAGTTGGTGGGACTGGCAGTTCTTC CASSLSWWDWQFF
TRBJ2-5 many TRBV10-3 15 NA TGTGCCATCCGTGAAAATCGTGGTAGCCAAGAGACCCAGTACTTC CAIRENRGSQETQYF
TRBJ1-1 few TRBV19 14 NA TGTGCCAGTACCCTGGATACACGAACCTCTGAAGCTTTCTTT CASTLDTRTSEAFF
TRBJ2-7 NA TRBV7-8 16 TRBD1 TGTGCCAGCAGCTTTGCGGATCCAGGGGGTGGCTACGAGCAGTACTTC CASSFADPGGGYEQYF
TRBJ1-2 few TRBV6-1 13 TRBD1 TGTGCCAGCAGATCAGGGGGCGGGTATGGCTACACCTTC CASRSGGGYGYTF
TRBJ2-3 NA TRBV7-6 17 TRBD2 TGTGCCAGCAGCTTAGGGACTAGCGGGAGGTATGAAGATACGCAGTATTTT CASSLGTSGRYEDTQYF
TRBJ2-3 many TRBV29-1 17 TRBD2 TGCAGCGTTGATCTCCTAGCGGGGATGTTTGGCACAGATACGCAGTATTTT CSVDLLAGMFGTDTQYF
TRBJ2-5 few TRBV11-2 18 NA TGTGCCAGCAGCTTAGGTCCGGGGAGCATCTTAACTCTCGAGACCCAGTACTTC CASSLGPGSILTLETQYF
TRBJ2-5 NA TRBV7-8 13 TRBD2 TGTGCCAGCAGACACCGGGACTACGGGACCCAGTACTTC CASRHRDYGTQYF
TRBJ2-3 NA TRBV3-1 20 TRBD2 TGTGCCAGCAGCCAAGATGGACTAGCGGGAGTGGTAAGGATGCAGGATACGCAGTATTTT CASSQDGLAGVVRMQDTQYF
TRBJ2-6 few TRBV4-2 18 TRBD2 TGTGCCAGCAGCCAGGGACTAGCGGGGGGGCTCGGGGCCAACGTCCTGACTTTC CASSQGLAGGLGANVLTF